This T cell receptor (beta chain) was profiled in a study of monozygotic twins with inflammatory bowel disease. Researchers used about 3,500 ng of total RNA for each TCR library. TCRdb reprocessed the 5' RACE reads and keeps a single row for each CDR3 protein, giving no DNA. Its listing shows about 380,000 distinct CDR3 sequences. The material sequenced was blood. The TCR was taken from a human donor with ulcerative colitis or Crohn's disease, or a healthy co-twin of an affected twin (not recorded which).

This chain's CDR3 is CASSLVMGNGETQYF. The rearrangement links TRBV5-1 to TRBJ2-5. CDR1 and CDR2 (germline): SGHRS, YFSETQ. The CDR3 has 15 amino acids. The full variable domain, completed using reference TRBV5-1 and TRBJ2-5, is KAGVTQTPRYLIKTRGQQVTLSCSPISGHRSVSWYQQTPGQGLQFLFEYFSETQRNKGNFPGRFSGRQFSNSRSEMNVSTLELGDSALYLCASSLVMGNGETQYFGPGTRLLVL.